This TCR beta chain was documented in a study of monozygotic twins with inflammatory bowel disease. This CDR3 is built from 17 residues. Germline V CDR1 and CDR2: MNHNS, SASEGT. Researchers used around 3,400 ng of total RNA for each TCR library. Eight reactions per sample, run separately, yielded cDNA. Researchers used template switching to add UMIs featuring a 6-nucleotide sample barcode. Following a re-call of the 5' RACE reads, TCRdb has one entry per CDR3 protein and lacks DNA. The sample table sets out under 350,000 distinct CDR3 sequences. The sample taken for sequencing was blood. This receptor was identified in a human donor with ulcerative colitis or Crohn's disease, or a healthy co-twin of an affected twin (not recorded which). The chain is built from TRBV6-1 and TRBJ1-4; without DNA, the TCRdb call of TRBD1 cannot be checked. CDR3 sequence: CASSGQAFGLFIEKLFF.